This T cell receptor beta chain appears in the sequencing data of a study of regulatory T cells in long-lasting Graves disease. Whole-study findings and limits: Under persistent disease, TRBV28, TRBJ1-2 and TRBJ2-5 were used preferentially.

Germline V gene data show CDR1 as LNHDA and CDR2 as SQIVND (reference sequence). V lost 7 bases and J lost 0, with 15 bases in between. The length of the CDR3 is 16 residues. Investigators prepared the TCR beta libraries by applying iRepertoire HTBI primers and Arm-PCR of CDR3 regions. From the multiplex PCR reads, TCRdb called clonotypes with MiXCR, one entry per CDR3 protein. This table holds roughly 400,000 distinct CDR3 sequences, about 15% found once. Time point of the sample: newly diagnosed GD, antithyroid drugs for less than 3 months. PBMC-derived RNA was used for the TCR library. Each patient gave Nine milliliters of EDTA-anticoagulated peripheral blood. This clonotype was counted only a few times. Its antigen is not identified. The same specimen was also included in a second study, on T cells in Graves' hyperthyroidism and ophthalmopathy. That study reports: The authors deemed Graves' hyperthyroidism stable absent ophthalmopathy progression within 18 months.

The material was peripheral blood mononuclear cells (PBMCs), obtained at new diagnosis, from a patient treated with antithyroid drugs. This chain links TRBV19 with TRBJ2-2, with D perhaps TRBD2 (6 bases). The TCR sequence derives from a woman in her thirties or forties with Graves disease. The CDR3 loop reads CASTPWTGANTGELFF. CDR3 bases: TGTGCCAGTACCCCGTGGACGGGAGCGAACACCGGGGAGCTGTTTTTT.